The source of this TCR beta chain is a study of CD8 T cells in ankylosing spondylitis. The study's findings and limits: Characteristic of ankylosing spondylitis blood, it appeared, was a TCR beta motif comprising eight highly homologous variants. Matched ankylosing spondylitis synovial fluid reportedly contained a significantly enriched population of disease-linked clones. Prior work had noted some motif variants in reactive arthritis blood and synovial fluid. Disease-associated clonotypes exhibited CD8+ identity and were relatively infrequent in peripheral blood.

In regard to this clonotype: Its cognate antigen is unknown.

The CDR3 totals 15 residues. V was clipped by 3 bases and J by 7 bases; unmatched bases: 9. TCRdb reprocessed the 5' RACE reads via MiXCR and lists one record per CDR3 protein. The data show hundreds of thousands of distinct CDR3 sequences, roughly a third seen once. Sequences were obtained from blood, either unsorted or a sorted T cell fraction (not recorded which). This chain links TRBV12-3 or TRBV12-4 with TRBJ2-5, with 9 bases fitting TRBD2. This clonotype was obtained from a male donor with ankylosing spondylitis or in good health (not recorded which). The CDR3 loop is CASSLKRGASATQYF. In DNA form, the CDR3 reads TGTGCCAGCAGTTTGAAGCGGGGGGCCTCAGCGACCCAGTACTTC.